This paragraph reports one TCR beta chain. Its antigen is still unknown. Relative to the germline gene, one junction end is altered; a read error may explain this. Each CDR3 protein is one row after TCRdb ran MiXCR on the PCR reads. The sample holds some 680,000 distinct CDR3 sequences, about 25% seen once. The data belong to a study of molecular identifiers for immune sequencing clone quantification. General study findings and limits: Identical TCR molecules can share a barcode, and this sharing could underestimate highly expanded clone sizes.

Sequenced material: naive CD8+ T cells from blood, with Jurkat cell RNA spiked in. The subset: FACS-sorted CD8+CD4-CCR7+CD45RA+ naive T cells. The TCR sequence derives from a human donor in good health. Some libraries in this study had Jurkat cell RNA spiked in.

DNA for the CDR3: TGTGCCGGTAGGGGGACAAATAAACCTGAAGCTTTCTTT. Encoded protein: CAGRGTNKPEAFF. The rearrangement uses TRBV19 and TRBJ1-1, with D possibly being TRBD1 (6 bases). The germline CDR1 and CDR2 sequences are LNHDA and SQIVND (reference sequence). The CDR3 covers 13 residues. Full variable domain (rest looked up from reference TRBV19 and TRBJ1-1): DGGITQSPKYLFRKEGQNVTLSCEQNLNHDAMYWYRQDPGQGLRLIYYSQIVNDFQKGDIAEGYSVSREKKESFPLTVTSAQKNPTAFYLCAGRGTNKPEAFFGQGTRLTVV.